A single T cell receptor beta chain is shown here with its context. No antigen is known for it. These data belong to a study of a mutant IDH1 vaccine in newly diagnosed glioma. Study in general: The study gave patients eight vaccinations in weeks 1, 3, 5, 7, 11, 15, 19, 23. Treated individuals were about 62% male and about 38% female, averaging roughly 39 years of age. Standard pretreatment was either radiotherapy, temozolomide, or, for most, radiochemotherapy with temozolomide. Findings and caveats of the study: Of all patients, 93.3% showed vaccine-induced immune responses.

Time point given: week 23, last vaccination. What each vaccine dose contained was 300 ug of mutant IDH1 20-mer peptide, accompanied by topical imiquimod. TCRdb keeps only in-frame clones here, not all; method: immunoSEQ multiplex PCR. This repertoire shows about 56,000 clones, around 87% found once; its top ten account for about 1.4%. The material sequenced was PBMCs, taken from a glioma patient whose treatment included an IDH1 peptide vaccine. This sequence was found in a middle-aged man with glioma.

CDR3 amino acids: CASSETGTVIYEQYF. CDR3 DNA: TGTGCCAGCAGTGAAACGGGAACAGTGATCTACGAGCAGTACTTC. The V call is TRBV2, the J call TRBJ2-7; D is perhaps TRBD2 (5 bases). From germline, CDR1 is SNHLY and CDR2 FYNNEI. Trimming pared 2 bases from V and 3 bases from J, leaving 14 bases between. There are 15 residues in the CDR3.